This TCR beta chain was profiled in a study of radiotherapy plus CTLA-4 blockade in lung cancer (dated by TCRdb to the late 2010s). At the level of the whole study: Objective responses were observed in 18% of enrolled patients, and disease control was achieved in around 30%.

In this study, focal radiation therapy paired with CTLA-4 blockade (ipilimumab) was tested in patients who had chemo-refractory metastatic non-small-cell lung cancer. The method behind the library was the immunoSEQ multiplex PCR assay. TCRdb took over this immuneACCESS table, retaining in-frame rearrangements with V and J assigned. Such tables are incomplete; in checked studies, under half of the missing clones stem from an unresolved V gene, and the remainder is unexplained. The sample table records roughly 32,000 clones; roughly 71% of these occur just once. 4% of the sample lies in the top ten. General findings and caveats noted by the study authors: Early dynamic changes in blood T cell clones, together with increased serum interferon-beta after radiation, were reported as the strongest predictors of response. TCR clones derived from tumors expanded in peripheral blood after treatment with radiotherapy and ipilimumab.

CDR1 and CDR2 are read off the germline V gene as SGHDT and YYEEEE. Clipping removes 5 bases from V and 4 bases from J, with 6 as the unmatched junction base count. The CDR3 numbers 14 residues from cysteine through phenylalanine. The DNA shown is the 42-base CDR3, in frame from base 1. With regard to this clone: Its recognized antigen is unknown. No qualities accompany the bases; no much larger clone lies one base away.

The receptor was derived from a human donor with non-small cell lung cancer who had stable disease on radiotherapy plus ipilimumab. Sequencing used peripheral blood, obtained from a patient treated with radiotherapy plus ipilimumab. The V gene is TRBV5-6 and the J gene is TRBJ1-2, and 9 junction bases match TRBD1. The CDR3 reads as follows: CASRGRGQGYGYTF. The bases are TGTGCCAGCAGGGGCCGGGGACAGGGCTATGGCTACACCTTC.